This T cell receptor beta chain was sequenced during a study of OX40 agonist ivuxolimab in advanced cancers. This clone was seen many times. Repertoires were generated with immunoSEQ multiplex PCR, while TCRdb's copy carries only in-frame clones and drops some. Of about 80,000 clones in the sample, 84% were seen once. Germline lookup yields CDR1 SGHTA and CDR2 FQGNSA. CDR3 size: 13 residues. Trimming removed 7 bases from V and 1 base from J; junction bases left unmatched: 3. Sequenced here: CD4+ or CD8+ T cells sorted from blood, sampled in a trial of the OX40 agonist ivuxolimab. This sequence was found in an adult with an advanced solid tumor such as melanoma, head and neck, liver or kidney cancer. The chain recombines TRBV7-2 with TRBJ1-1; TRBD1 aligns across 7 bases. In DNA form, the CDR3 reads TGTGCCAGCAACGGACAGGCGAACACTGAAGCTTTCTTT. Protein product: CASNGQANTEAFF. Filled out from reference TRBV7-2 and TRBJ1-1, the complete variable domain reads GAGVSQSPSNKVTEKGKDVELRCDPISGHTALYWYRQSLGQGLEFLIYFQGNSAPDKSGLPSDRFSAERTGGSVSTLTIQRTQQEDSAVYLCASNGQANTEAFFGQGTRLTVV.